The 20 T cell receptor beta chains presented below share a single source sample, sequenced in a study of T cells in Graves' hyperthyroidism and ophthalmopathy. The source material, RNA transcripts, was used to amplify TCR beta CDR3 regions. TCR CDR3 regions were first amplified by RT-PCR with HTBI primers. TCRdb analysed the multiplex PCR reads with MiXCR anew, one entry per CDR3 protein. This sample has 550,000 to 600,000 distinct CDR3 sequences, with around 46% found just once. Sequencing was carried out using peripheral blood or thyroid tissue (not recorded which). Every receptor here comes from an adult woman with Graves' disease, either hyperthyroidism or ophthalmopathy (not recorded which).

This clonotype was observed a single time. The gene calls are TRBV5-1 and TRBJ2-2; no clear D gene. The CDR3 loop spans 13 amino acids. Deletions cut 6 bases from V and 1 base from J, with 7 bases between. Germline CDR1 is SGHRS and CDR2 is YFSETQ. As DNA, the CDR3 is TGCGCCAGCACCCAGGAGAACACCGGGGAGCTGTTTTTT. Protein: CASTQENTGELFF.

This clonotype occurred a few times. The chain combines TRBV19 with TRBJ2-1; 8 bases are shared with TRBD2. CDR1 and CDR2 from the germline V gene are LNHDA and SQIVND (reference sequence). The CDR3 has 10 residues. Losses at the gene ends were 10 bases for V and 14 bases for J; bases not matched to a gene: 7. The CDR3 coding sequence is TGTGCCACCTTCGGGACTAGTGAGTTCTTC. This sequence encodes CATFGTSEFF.

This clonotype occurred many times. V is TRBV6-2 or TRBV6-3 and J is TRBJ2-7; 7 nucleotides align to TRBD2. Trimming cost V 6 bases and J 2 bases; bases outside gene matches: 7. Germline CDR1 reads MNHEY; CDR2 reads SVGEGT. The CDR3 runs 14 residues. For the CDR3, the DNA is TGTGCCAGCAGGATAGCGGGCGTTACCTACGAGCAGTACTTC. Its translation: CASRIAGVTYEQYF.

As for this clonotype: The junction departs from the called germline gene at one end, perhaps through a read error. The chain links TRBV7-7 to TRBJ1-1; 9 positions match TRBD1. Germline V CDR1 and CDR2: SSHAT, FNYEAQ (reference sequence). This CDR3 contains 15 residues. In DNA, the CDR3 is TGTGCTAGCAGCCCGATAGGACAGGGGATCACTGAAGCTTTCTTT. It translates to CASSPIGQGITEAFF.

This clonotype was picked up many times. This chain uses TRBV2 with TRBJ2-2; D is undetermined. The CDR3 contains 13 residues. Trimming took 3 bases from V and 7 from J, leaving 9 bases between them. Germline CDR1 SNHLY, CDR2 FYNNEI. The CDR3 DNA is TGTGCCAGCAGTGAGGGAAGCAGCGGGGAGCTGTTTTTT. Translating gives CASSEGSSGELFF.

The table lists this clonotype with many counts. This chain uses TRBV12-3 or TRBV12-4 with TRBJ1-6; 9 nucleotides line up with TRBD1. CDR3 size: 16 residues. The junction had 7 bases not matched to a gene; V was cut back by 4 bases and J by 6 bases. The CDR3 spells CASSSSGQGANSPLHF. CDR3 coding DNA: TGTGCCAGCAGTTCCTCGGGACAGGGTGCTAATTCACCCCTCCACTTT.

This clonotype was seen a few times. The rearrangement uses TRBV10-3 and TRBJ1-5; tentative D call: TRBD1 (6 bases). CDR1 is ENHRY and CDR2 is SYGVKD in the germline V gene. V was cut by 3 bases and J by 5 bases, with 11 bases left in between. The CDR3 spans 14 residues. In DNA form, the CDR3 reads TGTGCCATCAGTGAACCGGGGGCATATCAGCCCCAGCATTTT. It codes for CAISEPGAYQPQHF.

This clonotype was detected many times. The CDR3 coding sequence is TGTGCCAGCAGCTTTGTGGGACTTTCGTACGAGCAGTACTTC. This sequence encodes CASSFVGLSYEQYF. J is TRBJ2-7 and V is TRBV7-2; possible D gene TRBD2, 6 bases. This CDR3 comprises 14 residues. The ends were cut back, 3 bases at V and 4 bases at J, with 13 bases in the middle. Germline V lookup: CDR1 SGHTA, CDR2 FQGNSA.

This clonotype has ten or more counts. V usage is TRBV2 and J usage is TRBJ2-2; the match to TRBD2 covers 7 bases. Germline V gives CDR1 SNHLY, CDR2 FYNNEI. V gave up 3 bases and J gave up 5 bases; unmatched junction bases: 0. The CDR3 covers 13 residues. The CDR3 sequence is CASSDGGTGELFF. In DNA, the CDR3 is TGTGCCAGCAGTGACGGGGGGACCGGGGAGCTGTTTTTT.

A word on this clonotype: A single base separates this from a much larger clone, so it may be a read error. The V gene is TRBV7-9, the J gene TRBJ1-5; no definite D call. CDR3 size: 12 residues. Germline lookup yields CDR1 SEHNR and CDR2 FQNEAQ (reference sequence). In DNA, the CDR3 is TGTGCCAGCAGCTTGTGGGATCAGTCCCAGCATTTT. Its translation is CASSLWDQSQHF.

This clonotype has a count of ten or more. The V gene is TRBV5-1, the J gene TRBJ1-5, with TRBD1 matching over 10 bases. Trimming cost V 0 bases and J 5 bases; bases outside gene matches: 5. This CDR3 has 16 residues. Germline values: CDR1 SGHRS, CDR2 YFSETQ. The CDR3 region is CASSLESGQGYQPQHF. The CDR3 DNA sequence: TGCGCCAGCAGCTTGGAATCGGGACAGGGGTATCAGCCCCAGCATTTT. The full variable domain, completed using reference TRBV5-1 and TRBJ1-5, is KAGVTQTPRYLIKTRGQQVTLSCSPISGHRSVSWYQQTPGQGLQFLFEYFSETQRNKGNFPGRFSGRQFSNSRSEMNVSTLELGDSALYLCASSLESGQGYQPQHFGDGTRLSIL.

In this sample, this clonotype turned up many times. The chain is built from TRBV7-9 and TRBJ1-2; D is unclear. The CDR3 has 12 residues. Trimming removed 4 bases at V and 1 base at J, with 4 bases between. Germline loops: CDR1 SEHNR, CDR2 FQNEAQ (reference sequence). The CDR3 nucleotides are TGTGCCAGCAGCTCGTATAACTATGGCTACACCTTC. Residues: CASSSYNYGYTF.

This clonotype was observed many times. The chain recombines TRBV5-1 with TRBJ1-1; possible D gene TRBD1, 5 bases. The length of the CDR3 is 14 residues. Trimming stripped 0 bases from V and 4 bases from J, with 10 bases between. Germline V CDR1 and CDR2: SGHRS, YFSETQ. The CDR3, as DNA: TGCGCCAGCAGCTTGGCCACAGGCGGCACTGAAGCTTTCTTT. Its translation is CASSLATGGTEAFF. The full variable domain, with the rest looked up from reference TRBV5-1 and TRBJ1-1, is KAGVTQTPRYLIKTRGQQVTLSCSPISGHRSVSWYQQTPGQGLQFLFEYFSETQRNKGNFPGRFSGRQFSNSRSEMNVSTLELGDSALYLCASSLATGGTEAFFGQGTRLTVV.

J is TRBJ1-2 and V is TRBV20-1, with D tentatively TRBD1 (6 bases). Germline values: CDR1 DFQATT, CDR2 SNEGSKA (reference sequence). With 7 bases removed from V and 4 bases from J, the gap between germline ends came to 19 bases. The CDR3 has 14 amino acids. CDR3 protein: CSVARGGSGYGYTF. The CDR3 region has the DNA TGCAGTGTTGCCAGGGGTGGATCGGGCTATGGCTACACCTTC.

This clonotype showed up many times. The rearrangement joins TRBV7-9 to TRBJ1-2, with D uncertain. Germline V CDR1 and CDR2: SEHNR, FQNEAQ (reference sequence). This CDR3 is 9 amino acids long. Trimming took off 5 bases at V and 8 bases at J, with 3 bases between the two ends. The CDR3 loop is CASSAGYTF. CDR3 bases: TGTGCCAGCAGCGCAGGCTACACCTTC.

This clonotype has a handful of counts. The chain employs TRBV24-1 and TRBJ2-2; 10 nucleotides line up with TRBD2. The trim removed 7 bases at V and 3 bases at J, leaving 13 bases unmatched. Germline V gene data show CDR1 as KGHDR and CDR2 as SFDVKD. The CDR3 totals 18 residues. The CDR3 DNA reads TGTGCCACCAGCGGTCGGGAGTTAGCGGGAGGACACACCGGGGAGCTGTTTTTT. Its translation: CATSGRELAGGHTGELFF.

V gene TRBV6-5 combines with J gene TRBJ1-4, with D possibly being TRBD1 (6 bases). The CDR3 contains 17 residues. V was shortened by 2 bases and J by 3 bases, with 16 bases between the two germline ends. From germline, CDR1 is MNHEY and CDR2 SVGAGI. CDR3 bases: TGTGCCAGCAGTTACCCCCGCCGGGGGCCGGCTAATGAAAAACTGTTTTTT. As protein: CASSYPRRGPANEKLFF.

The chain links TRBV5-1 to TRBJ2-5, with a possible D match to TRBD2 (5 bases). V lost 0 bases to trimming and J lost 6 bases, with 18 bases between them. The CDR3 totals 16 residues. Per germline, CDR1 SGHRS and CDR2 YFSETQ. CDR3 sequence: CASSLAVGNTGKTQYF. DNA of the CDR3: TGCGCCAGCAGCTTGGCCGTCGGGAACACCGGAAAGACCCAGTACTTC.

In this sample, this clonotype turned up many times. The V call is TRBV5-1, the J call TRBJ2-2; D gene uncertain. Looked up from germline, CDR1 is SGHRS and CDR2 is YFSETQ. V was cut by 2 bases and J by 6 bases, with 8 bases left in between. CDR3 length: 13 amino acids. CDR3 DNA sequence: TGCGCCAGCAGCTTCGACGGACCCGGGGAGCTGTTTTTT. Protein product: CASSFDGPGELFF.

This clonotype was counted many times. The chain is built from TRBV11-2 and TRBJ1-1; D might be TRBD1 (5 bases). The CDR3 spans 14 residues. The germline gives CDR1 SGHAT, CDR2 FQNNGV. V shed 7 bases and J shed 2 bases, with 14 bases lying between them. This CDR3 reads CASTLGGLNTEAFF. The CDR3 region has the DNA TGTGCCAGCACCTTGGGGGGTTTAAACACTGAAGCTTTCTTT.